What follows describes a single T cell receptor (beta chain). Its antigen is currently unknown. Reverse transcribing all isolated RNA meant expressed TCRB transcripts were sequenced. The assay was immunoSEQ multiplex PCR, and TCRdb's table has in-frame clones only and misses some. The sample has roughly 500,000 clones, about 32% seen once; the top ten hold about 0.065%. Sorting produced populations that all topped 95% purity. The data originate from a study of beta chain features in type 1 diabetes. Study observations and caveats: For Type 1 diabetes patients, all four CD4+ subsets carried TCRB CDR3s that were moderately but significantly shorter. The question of HLA type influencing TCRB rearrangement was one that remained unresolved here. Naive, central memory and Treg TCRB repertoires seemed to resemble each other more closely in patients than they did in healthy donors.

V lost 4 bases to trimming and J lost 7 bases, with 19 bases between them. The germline V gene has CDR1 SGHVS and CDR2 FNYEAQ. The CDR3 runs to 15 residues. The sequenced material came from naive CD4+ T cells from blood. This sequence was found in a man younger than 30 in good health. The V call is TRBV7-6, the J call TRBJ1-1, with D uncertain. CDR3 protein: CASSSVGKGSFEAFF. Here the CDR3 DNA reads TGTGCCAGCAGCTCCGTCGGAAAGGGCAGCTTTGAAGCTTTCTTT.